This is a list of T cell receptor beta chains from one sample in a study of siplizumab effects on memory and regulatory T cells. Profiled with immunoSEQ multiplex PCR; TCRdb holds only in-frame clones, not every one. The sample carries some 96,000 clones, over 90% recorded once. The sample consisted of non-Treg CD4+ T cells sorted from blood. These receptors were obtained from a human donor in good health. The conserved cysteine and the conserved F or W are not part of the CDR3 here.

J | V | CDR3
TRBJ2-4 | TRBV5-1 | ASSLRTGGSYIQY
TRBJ2-1 | TRBV10-2 | ASRTGTGPYNEQF
TRBJ2-1 | TRBV2 | ASSARTSGNNEQF
TRBJ1-5 | TRBV2 | ASTNPSSNQPQH
TRBJ2-1 | TRBV6-6 | ASSAARLGNEQF
TRBJ1-1 | TRBV28 | ASSLFVAEAF
TRBJ2-3 | TRBV5-1 | ASSPDGRLGTDTQY
TRBJ2-7 | TRBV11-3 | ASSPGAGATSYEQY
TRBJ2-3 | TRBV5-6 | ASSEYRGGPVGDTQY
TRBJ2-6 | TRBV6-6 | ASTPTSGANVLT
TRBJ2-3 | TRBV14 | ASSPGTMQY
TRBJ2-1 | TRBV2 | ASSEQLVRGNEQF
TRBJ2-1 | TRBV6-5 | ASSYSILVLDEQF
TRBJ1-3 | TRBV7-2 | ASSFLGGVGNTIY
TRBJ2-5 | TRBV4-1 | ASSQDRGAAERPQY
TRBJ2-7 | TRBV2 | ASRKTEGEQY
TRBJ2-5 | TRBV5-1 | ASRLAGGLETQY
TRBJ2-1 | TRBV18 | ASSLSSGRAPNEQF
TRBJ2-5 | TRBV5-5 | ASSLGDRVSGAQY
TRBJ1-2 | TRBV5-1 | ASSFPGAHGYT
TRBJ2-1 | TRBV15 | ATSRAGLASNEQF
TRBJ2-4 | TRBV5-3 | ARSSLGLAGGKNIQY
TRBJ1-1 | TRBV5-4 | ASSPNQGAKAF
TRBJ1-1 | TRBV21-1 | ASSNTGLGTEAF
TRBJ2-7 | TRBV6-6 | ASSYSNVYEQY
TRBJ2-2 | TRBV2 | ASRQGAVTGELF
TRBJ2-5 | TRBV5-4 | ASSSLAGVEETQY
TRBJ1-2 | TRBV5-6 | ASSKITSGVQGYT
TRBJ2-7 | TRBV6-6 | ASSKTGQQY
TRBJ1-2 | TRBV9 | ASSTPGRSYGYT
TRBJ1-1 | TRBV5-1 | ASRWGEVGTEAF
TRBJ2-1 | TRBV5-6 | ASSRIGGVNYNEQF
TRBJ1-1 | TRBV20-1 | SARPNPEAF
TRBJ2-5 | TRBV2 | ASSVLAGRETQY
TRBJ2-4 | TRBV10-3 | AISDVEWGILAKNIQY
TRBJ2-3 | TRBV10-1 | ASRVSASEDTQY
TRBJ2-2 | TRBV19 | ASSIEWATGELF
TRBJ2-7 | TRBV5-4 | ASSPGGGTHYEQY
TRBJ1-1 | TRBV7-9 | ASSAIFRGRLAGAF
TRBJ2-3 | TRBV12-2 | ASRSEPGLAATDTQY
TRBJ2-3 | TRBV9 | ASSVVKSGFPDTQY
TRBJ2-5 | TRBV2 | ASSEPPSGLQETQY
TRBJ2-1 | TRBV4-2 | ASSQDTGPSSSYNEQF
TRBJ2-7 | TRBV5-1 | ASSLATGLAGGSYEQY
TRBJ2-7 | TRBV21-1 | ASTARGEPRSYEQY
TRBJ2-3 | TRBV30 | AWSLGNTDTQY
TRBJ2-5 | TRBV11-3 | ASSLGGLAGAETQY
TRBJ2-2 | TRBV4-1 | ASSPGLAGVGLGGELS
TRBJ2-3 | TRBV27 | ASRFVASGSGTDTQY
TRBJ2-3 | TRBV6-5 | ASRLAGARTDTQY
TRBJ2-6 | TRBV19 | ASRPGTGGSGANVLT
TRBJ2-1 | TRBV7-3 | ASSSGLAPREQF